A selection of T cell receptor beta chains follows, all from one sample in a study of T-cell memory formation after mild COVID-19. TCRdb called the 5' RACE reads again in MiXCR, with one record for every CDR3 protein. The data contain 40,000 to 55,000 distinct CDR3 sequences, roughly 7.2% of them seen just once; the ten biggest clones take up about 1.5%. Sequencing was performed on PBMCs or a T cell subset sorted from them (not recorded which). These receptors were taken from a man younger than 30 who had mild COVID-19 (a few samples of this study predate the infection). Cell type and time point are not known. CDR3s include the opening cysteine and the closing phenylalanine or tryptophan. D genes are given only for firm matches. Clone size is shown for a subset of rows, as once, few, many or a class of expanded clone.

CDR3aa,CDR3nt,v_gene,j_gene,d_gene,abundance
CSVEGPVGGAGSYNEQFF,TGCAGCGTTGAAGGGCCGGTGGGGGGCGCCGGCTCCTACAATGAGCAGTTCTTC,TRBV29-1,TRBJ2-1,NA,few
CASSSGRLYQETQYF,TGTGCCAGCAGCTCGGGACGCTTGTACCAAGAGACCCAGTACTTC,TRBV11-1,TRBJ2-5,NA,few
CASSSRPGTGQYF,TGTGCCAGCAGCTCTCGGCCCGGGACAGGGCAGTACTTC,TRBV7-9,TRBJ2-7,TRBD1,few
CASSERTKYRFF,TGTGCCAGCAGTGAACGGACAAAATATCGGTTCTTC,TRBV2,TRBJ2-1,NA,few
CASRYRTGANVLTF,TGCGCCAGCAGATACAGGACTGGGGCCAACGTCCTGACTTTC,TRBV5-1,TRBJ2-6,NA,NA
CASSQDTYNSPLHF,TGTGCCAGCAGTCAGGACACCTATAATTCACCCCTCCACTTT,TRBV12-3/TRBV12-4,TRBJ1-6,NA,many
CASSRQGENIQYF,TGTGCCAGCAGTCGACAGGGGGAGAACATTCAGTACTTC,TRBV27,TRBJ2-4,TRBD1,many
CAIRGRTDYGYTF,TGTGCCATCAGGGGTCGGACAGACTATGGCTACACCTTC,TRBV10-3,TRBJ1-2,NA,few
CASSPNRGQNTGELFF,TGTGCCAGCAGTCCTAACAGGGGGCAGAACACCGGGGAGCTGTTTTTT,TRBV7-2,TRBJ2-2,TRBD1,many
CASSQGDTQYF,TGTGCCAGCAGTCAAGGAGATACGCAGTATTTT,TRBV7-8,TRBJ2-3,NA,many
CASSSGTEVSYGYTF,TGTGCCAGCAGCTCCGGGACGGAAGTATCCTATGGCTACACCTTC,TRBV5-4,TRBJ1-2,NA,few
CASSLEFGMGETQYF,TGTGCCAGCAGCTTAGAGTTTGGGATGGGAGAGACCCAGTACTTC,TRBV7-2,TRBJ2-5,NA,few
CASRDSSRETQYF,TGTGCCAGCAGAGACTCAAGCAGGGAGACCCAGTACTTC,TRBV25-1,TRBJ2-5,NA,many
CASSPIPHTTDTQYF,TGTGCCAGCAGCCCAATTCCTCATACCACAGATACGCAGTATTTT,TRBV11-1,TRBJ2-3,NA,NA
CASSLYQETQYF,TGTGCCAGCAGCCTGTACCAAGAGACCCAGTACTTC,TRBV7-9,TRBJ2-5,NA,many
CATQGGTGSIQYF,TGTGCCACACAGGGGGGGACAGGGTCCATTCAGTACTTC,TRBV2,TRBJ2-4,TRBD1,NA
CASSHGARDADTQYF,TGCGCCAGCAGCCACGGGGCCAGGGACGCAGATACGCAGTATTTT,TRBV4-3,TRBJ2-3,NA,many
CASSQQGDGTEAFF,TGCGCCAGCAGCCAACAGGGGGACGGCACTGAAGCTTTCTTT,TRBV5-1,TRBJ1-1,TRBD1,few
CASSQQGLRQGDYGYTF,TGCGCCAGCAGCCAACAGGGTTTGCGACAGGGGGACTATGGCTACACCTTC,TRBV4-1,TRBJ1-2,TRBD1,NA
CASSQVPEGELFF,TGCGCCAGCAGCCAAGTTCCGGAGGGGGAGCTGTTTTTT,TRBV4-1,TRBJ2-2,NA,many
CSGGRFPLNTEAFF,TGCAGCGGGGGACGGTTCCCCCTGAACACTGAAGCTTTCTTT,TRBV29-1,TRBJ1-1,NA,few
CASSDRYRGLHEKLFF,TGTGCCAGCAGCGACCGATACAGGGGATTGCATGAAAAACTGTTTTTT,TRBV9,TRBJ1-4,TRBD1,few
CASSFRLAESNEQFF,TGTGCCAGCAGCTTCAGACTAGCGGAGAGCAATGAGCAGTTCTTC,TRBV7-2,TRBJ2-1,TRBD2,NA
CASSRGGDSGANVLTF,TGTGCCAGCTCCCGGGGGGGAGACTCTGGGGCCAACGTCCTGACTTTC,TRBV18,TRBJ2-6,TRBD2,NA
CASSQEVLAGSVQFF,TGTGCCAGCAGCCAAGAAGTCCTAGCGGGGTCCGTGCAGTTCTTC,TRBV3-1,TRBJ2-1,TRBD2,NA
CASSSRGSGGTSSYNEQFF,TGTGCCAGCAGCTCCAGGGGTAGCGGGGGGACCAGCTCCTACAATGAGCAGTTCTTC,TRBV7-2,TRBJ2-1,TRBD2,many